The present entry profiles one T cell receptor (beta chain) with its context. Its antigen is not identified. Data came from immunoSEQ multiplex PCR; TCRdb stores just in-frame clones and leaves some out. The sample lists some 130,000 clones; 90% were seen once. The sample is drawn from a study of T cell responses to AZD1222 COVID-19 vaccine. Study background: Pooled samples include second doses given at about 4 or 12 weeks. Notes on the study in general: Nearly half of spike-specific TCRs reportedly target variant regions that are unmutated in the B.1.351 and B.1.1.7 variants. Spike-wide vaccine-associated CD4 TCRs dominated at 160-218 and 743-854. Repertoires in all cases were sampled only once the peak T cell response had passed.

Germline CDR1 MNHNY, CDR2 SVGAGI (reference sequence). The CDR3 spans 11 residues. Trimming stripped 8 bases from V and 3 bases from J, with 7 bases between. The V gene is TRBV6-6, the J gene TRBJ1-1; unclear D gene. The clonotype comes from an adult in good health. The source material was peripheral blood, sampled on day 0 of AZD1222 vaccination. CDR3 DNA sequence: TGTGCCAGCGGCATGCACACTGAAGCTTTCTTT. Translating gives CASGMHTEAFF.